This T cell receptor beta chain was identified in a study of cytomegalovirus exposure and HLA in healthy donors. Use of 60 Vbeta and 13 Jbeta primers characterized the PCR. Clones were read by immunoSEQ multiplex PCR, and TCRdb kept only the in-frame ones, dropping some. The sample records around 130,000 clones, around 84% being singletons. The CDR3 consists of 16 residues. Germline values: CDR1 SGHTS, CDR2 YDEGEE. V was pared by 0 bases and J by 4 bases, with 0 bases of the junction left unmatched. The sequence derives from a woman aged 18-29 years in good health and CMV-seropositive. Sequences were obtained from PBMCs. The chain recombines TRBV5-8 with TRBJ2-3; the match to TRBD2 covers 15 bases. CDR3 sequence: CASSLGTSGGADTQYF. The CDR3 nucleotides are TGTGCCAGCAGCTTGGGGACTAGCGGGGGGGCAGATACGCAGTATTTT.